The table lists the clone carrying this T cell receptor (beta chain) with a few counts. Its antigen is undetermined. TCRdb recomputed calls from the RT-PCR reads with MiXCR, one row per CDR3 protein. The table has under 800,000 distinct CDR3 sequences, over 11% seen once. This specimen belongs to a study of response to subunit inactivated influenza vaccine. Germline V gene data show CDR1 as ENHRY and CDR2 as SYGVKD. V was shortened by 7 bases and J by 6 bases, with 12 bases between the two germline ends. The CDR3 has 13 residues. Findings and caveats of the study: The study's authors posited that every seasonal influenza vaccination enlists few new T cells.

This clonotype was obtained from a man aged 50-60 years who received an inactivated influenza vaccine. V is TRBV10-3 and J is TRBJ1-4; D unclear. Source: PBMCs from blood, taken 14 to 15 days before vaccination. The CDR3 loop is CAINEGMDEKLFF. CDR3 coding DNA: TGTGCCATCAACGAGGGAATGGATGAAAAACTGTTTTTT.